The present TCR beta chain was sequenced within a study of human T cells and chemical hapten exposure. About the research overall: Diagnoses of alopecia areata, totalis or universalis occurred in mostly female patients.

TCRdb ran MiXCR on the RACE reads and lists one entry per CDR3 protein. Found here are about 380,000 distinct CDR3 sequences, roughly 6% of them singletons; the top ten hold more than 5.5%. The germline V gene encodes CDR1 SQVTM and CDR2 ANQGSEA. V gave up 6 bases and J gave up 3 bases, with 17 bases separating them. The CDR3 is 14 residues long. Study conclusions and caveats: As patch test score rose, PT1 expanded TCR counts tended to rise as well.

Regarding time point: patch test 2, 6 weeks after DPC sensitization. The treatment: therapeutic diphenylcyclopropenone sensitization with weekly scalp DPC. Extraction of total RNA was performed on unfractionated whole blood. This clonotype was counted between two and nine times. Its antigen remains unknown. Material: whole blood, obtained in connection with sensitization to the hapten diphenylcyclopropenone (DPC). This TCR was sampled from a woman aged 18-29 years with alopecia areata. Some clones in this sample may be carry-over from other donors' samples. The V call is TRBV29-1, the J call TRBJ2-5; D is uncertain. CDR3 sequence: CSVTGEDGKETQYF. CDR3 coding DNA: TGCAGCGTCACCGGAGAGGACGGAAAAGAGACCCAGTACTTC.